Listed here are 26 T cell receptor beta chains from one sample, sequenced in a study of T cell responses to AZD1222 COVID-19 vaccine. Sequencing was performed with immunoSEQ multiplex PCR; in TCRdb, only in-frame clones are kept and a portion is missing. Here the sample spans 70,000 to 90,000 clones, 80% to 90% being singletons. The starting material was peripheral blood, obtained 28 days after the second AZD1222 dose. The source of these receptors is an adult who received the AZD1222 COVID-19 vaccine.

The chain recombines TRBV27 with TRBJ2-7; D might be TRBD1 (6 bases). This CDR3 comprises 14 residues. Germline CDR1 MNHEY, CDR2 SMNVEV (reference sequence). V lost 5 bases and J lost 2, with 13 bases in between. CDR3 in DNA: TGTGCCAGCAGTCCCCGACAGGTTCCCTACGAGCAGTACTTC. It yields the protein CASSPRQVPYEQYF.

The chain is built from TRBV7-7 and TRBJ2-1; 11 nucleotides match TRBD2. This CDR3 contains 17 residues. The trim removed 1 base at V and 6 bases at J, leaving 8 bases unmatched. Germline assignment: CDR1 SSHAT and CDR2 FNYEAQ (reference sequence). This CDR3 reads CASSLVLHGTSGNEQFF. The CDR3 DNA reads TGTGCCAGCAGCTTAGTGTTACACGGGACTAGCGGCAATGAGCAGTTCTTC.

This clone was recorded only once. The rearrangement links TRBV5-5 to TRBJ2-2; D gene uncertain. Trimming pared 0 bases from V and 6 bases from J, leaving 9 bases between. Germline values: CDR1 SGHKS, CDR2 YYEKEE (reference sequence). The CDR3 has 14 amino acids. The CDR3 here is CASSLGAYPGELFF. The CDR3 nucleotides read TGTGCCAGCAGCTTGGGAGCCTACCCCGGGGAGCTGTTTTTT.

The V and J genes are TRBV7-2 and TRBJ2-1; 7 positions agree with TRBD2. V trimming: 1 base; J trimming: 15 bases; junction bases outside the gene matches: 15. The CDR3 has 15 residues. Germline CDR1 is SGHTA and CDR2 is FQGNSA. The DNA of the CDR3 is TGTGCCAGCAGCTTAGGGTTACAAGCGGGAAGGGGTATGTTCTTC. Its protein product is CASSLGLQAGRGMFF.

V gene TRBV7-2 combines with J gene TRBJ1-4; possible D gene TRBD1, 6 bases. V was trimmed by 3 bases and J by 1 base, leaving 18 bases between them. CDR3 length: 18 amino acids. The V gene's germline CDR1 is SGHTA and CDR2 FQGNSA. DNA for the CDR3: TGTGCCAGCAGCTTCGGGCGCCTCAGGGGTGGAACTAATGAAAAACTGTTTTTT. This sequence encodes CASSFGRLRGGTNEKLFF. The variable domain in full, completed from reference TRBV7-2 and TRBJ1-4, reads GAGVSQSPSNKVTEKGKDVELRCDPISGHTALYWYRQSLGQGLEFLIYFQGNSAPDKSGLPSDRFSAERTGGSVSTLTIQRTQQEDSAVYLCASSFGRLRGGTNEKLFFGSGTQLSVL.

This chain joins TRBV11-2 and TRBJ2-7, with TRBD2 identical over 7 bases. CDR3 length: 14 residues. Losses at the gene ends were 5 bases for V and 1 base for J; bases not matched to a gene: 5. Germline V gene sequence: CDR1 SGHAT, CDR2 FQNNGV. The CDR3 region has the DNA TGTGCCAGCAGCGGTGCGGGAGTGTCCTACGAGCAGTACTTC. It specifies CASSGAGVSYEQYF.

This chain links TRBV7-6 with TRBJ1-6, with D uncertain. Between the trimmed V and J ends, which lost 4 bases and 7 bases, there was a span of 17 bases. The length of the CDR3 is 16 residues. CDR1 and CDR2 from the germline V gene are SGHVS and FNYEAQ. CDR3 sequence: CASSSSGQVGNSPLHF. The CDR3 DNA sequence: TGTGCCAGCAGCTCCTCGGGTCAAGTCGGCAATTCACCCCTCCACTTT.

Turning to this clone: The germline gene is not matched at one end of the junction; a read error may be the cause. Here the CDR3 reads CASNSPPEPLLF. In DNA, the CDR3 is TGCGCCAGCAACTCCCCTCCGGAACCTCTACTCTTC. The genes are TRBV5-1 and TRBJ1-2; D gene uncertain. Per germline, CDR1 SGHRS and CDR2 YFSETQ. The CDR3 spans 12 residues.

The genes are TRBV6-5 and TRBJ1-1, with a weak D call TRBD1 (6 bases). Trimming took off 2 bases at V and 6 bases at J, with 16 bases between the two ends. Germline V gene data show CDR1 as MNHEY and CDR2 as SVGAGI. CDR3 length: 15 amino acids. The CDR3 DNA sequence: TGTGCCAGCAGTTACAAAGGGGGGCTGACGCCTGAAGCTTTCTTT. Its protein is CASSYKGGLTPEAFF.

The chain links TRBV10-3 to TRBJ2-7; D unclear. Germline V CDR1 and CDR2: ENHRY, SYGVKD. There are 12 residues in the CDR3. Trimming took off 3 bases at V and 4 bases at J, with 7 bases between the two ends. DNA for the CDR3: TGTGCCATCAGTGATAAGGGATACGAGCAGTACGTC. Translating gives CAISDKGYEQYV.

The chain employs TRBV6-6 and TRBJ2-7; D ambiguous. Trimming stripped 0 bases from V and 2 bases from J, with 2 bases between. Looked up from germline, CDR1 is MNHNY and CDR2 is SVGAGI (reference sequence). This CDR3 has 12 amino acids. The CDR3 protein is CASSYSTYEQYF. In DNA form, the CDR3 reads TGTGCCAGCAGTTACTCGACCTACGAGCAGTACTTC.

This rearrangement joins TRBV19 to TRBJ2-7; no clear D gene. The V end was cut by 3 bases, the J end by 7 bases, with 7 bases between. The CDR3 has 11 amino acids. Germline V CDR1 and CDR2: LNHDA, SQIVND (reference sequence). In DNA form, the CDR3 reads TGTGCCAGTAGTATCCTCGGGGAGCAGTACTTC. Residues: CASSILGEQYF.

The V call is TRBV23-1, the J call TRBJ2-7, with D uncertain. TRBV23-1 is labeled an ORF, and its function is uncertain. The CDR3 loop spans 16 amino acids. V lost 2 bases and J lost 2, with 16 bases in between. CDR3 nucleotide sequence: TGCGCCAGCAGTCAAAGTGTACTCGGGTTCCCCTACGAGCAGTACGTC. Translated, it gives CASSQSVLGFPYEQYV.

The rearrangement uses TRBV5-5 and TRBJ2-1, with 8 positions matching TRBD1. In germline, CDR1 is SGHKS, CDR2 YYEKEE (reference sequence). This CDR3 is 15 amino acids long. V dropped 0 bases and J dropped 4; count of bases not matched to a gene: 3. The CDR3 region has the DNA TGTGCCAGCAGCTTGGTGGGACAGGAGTACAATGAGCAGTTCTTC. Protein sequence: CASSLVGQEYNEQFF.

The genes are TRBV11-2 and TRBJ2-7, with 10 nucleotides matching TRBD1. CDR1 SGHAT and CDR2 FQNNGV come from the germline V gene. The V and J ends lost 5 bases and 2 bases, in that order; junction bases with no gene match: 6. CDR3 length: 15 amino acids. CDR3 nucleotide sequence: TGTGCCAGCAGCGTGTCCGGGACAGGGGCCTACGAGCAGTACTTC. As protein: CASSVSGTGAYEQYF.

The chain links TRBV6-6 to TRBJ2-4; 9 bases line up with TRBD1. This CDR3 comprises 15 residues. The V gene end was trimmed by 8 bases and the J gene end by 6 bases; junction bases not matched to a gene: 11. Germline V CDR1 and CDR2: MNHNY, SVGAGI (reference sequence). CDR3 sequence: CASAQSGTGTNIQYF. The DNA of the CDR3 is TGTGCCAGCGCCCAATCCGGGACAGGGACAAACATTCAGTACTTC.

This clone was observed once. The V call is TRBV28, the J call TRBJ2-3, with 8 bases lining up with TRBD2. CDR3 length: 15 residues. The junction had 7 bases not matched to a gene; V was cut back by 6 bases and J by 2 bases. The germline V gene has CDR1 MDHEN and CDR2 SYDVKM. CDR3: CASRLAGIITDTQYF. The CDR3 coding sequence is TGTGCCAGCAGGTTAGCGGGGATAATCACAGATACGCAGTATTTT.

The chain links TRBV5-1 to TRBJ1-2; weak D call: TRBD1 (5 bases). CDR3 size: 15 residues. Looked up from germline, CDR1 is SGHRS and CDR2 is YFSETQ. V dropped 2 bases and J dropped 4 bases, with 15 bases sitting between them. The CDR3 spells CASSFGDADLYGYTF. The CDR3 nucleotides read TGCGCCAGCAGCTTTGGGGACGCGGATCTCTATGGCTACACCTTC.

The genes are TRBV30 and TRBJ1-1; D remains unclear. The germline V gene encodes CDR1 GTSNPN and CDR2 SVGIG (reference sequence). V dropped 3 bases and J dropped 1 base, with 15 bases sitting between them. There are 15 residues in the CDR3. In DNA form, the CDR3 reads TGTGCCTGGAGCGCGCTCGGGTTGGGGAACACTGAAGCTTTCTTT. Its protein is CAWSALGLGNTEAFF.

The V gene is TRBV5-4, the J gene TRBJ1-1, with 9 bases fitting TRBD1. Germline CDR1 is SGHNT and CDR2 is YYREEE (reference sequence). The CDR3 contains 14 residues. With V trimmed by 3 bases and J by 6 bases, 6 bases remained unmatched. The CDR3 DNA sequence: TGTGCCAGCAGCTCCGGACAGGGGAAGGCTGAAGCTTTCTTT. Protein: CASSSGQGKAEAFF.

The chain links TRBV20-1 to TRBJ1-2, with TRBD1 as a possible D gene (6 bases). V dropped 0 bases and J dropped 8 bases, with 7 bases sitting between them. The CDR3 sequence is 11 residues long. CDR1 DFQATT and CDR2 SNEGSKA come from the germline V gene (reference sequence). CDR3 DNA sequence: TGCAGTGCTAGAGAGGGGGCAGGCTACACCTTC. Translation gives CSAREGAGYTF.

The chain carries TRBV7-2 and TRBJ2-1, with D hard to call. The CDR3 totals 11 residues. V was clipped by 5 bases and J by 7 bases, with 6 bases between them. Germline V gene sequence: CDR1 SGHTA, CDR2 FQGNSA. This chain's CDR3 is CASSLRNEQFF. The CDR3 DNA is TGTGCCAGCAGCCTCCGAAATGAGCAGTTCTTC.

Here the CDR3 reads CAWERPGQHTTFGANTIYF. DNA for the CDR3: TGTGCCTGGGAACGGCCGGGACAGCATACCACATTCGGGGCAAACACCATATATTTT. The chain has TRBV30 and TRBJ1-3; TRBD1 matches at 7 bases. The CDR3 consists of 19 residues. With V trimmed by 5 bases and J by 6 bases, 25 bases remained unmatched. Germline lookup yields CDR1 GTSNPN and CDR2 SVGIG (reference sequence).

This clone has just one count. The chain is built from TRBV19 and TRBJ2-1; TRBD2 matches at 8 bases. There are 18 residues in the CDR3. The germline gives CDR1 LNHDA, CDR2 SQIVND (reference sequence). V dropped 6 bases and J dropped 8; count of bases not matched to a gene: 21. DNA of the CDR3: TGTGCCAGTAGCAAGCGGGAGAGAGGAGAGAGAGGGGTCTATGAGCAGTTCTTC. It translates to CASSKRERGERGVYEQFF.

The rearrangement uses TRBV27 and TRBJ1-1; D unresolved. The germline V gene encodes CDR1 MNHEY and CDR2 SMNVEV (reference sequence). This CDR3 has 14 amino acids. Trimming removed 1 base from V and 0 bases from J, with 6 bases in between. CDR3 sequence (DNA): TGTGCCAGCAGTTTATGGCCTTTGAACACTGAAGCTTTCTTT. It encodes CASSLWPLNTEAFF.

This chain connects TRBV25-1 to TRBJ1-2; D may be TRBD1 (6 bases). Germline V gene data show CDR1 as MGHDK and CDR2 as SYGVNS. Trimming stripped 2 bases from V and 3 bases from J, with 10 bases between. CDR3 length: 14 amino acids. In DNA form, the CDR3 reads TGTGCCAGCAGTGAAGGGGGCCGGTACTATGGCTACACCTTC. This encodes CASSEGGRYYGYTF.